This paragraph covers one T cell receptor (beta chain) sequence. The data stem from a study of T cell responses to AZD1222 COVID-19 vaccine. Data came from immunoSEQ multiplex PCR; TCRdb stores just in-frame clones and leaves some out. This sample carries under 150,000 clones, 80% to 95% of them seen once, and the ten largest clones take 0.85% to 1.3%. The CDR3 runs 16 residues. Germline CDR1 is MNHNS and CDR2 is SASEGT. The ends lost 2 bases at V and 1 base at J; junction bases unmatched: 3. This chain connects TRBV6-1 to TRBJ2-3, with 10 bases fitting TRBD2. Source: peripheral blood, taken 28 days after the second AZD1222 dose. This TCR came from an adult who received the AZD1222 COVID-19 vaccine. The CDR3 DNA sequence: TGTGCCAGCAGTGAACTGCTAGCGGGGGGCACAGATACGCAGTATTTT. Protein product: CASSELLAGGTDTQYF.